These 21 T cell receptor beta chains were all obtained from the same sample, sequenced in a study of blood T cell repertoires in COVID-19 (dated by TCRdb to 2020 to 2022). Library prep was done by the immunoSEQ multiplex PCR assay. TCRdb provides this immuneACCESS table in a form limited to in-frame rearrangements. Some clones are lacking; in checked studies, under half of them reflect an unresolved V gene, and why the rest are absent is not known. Within this sample are about 95,000 clones, with approximately 84% of them counted one time only. Jointly, the top ten make up roughly 24% of the sample. The sample was peripheral blood. The receptors stem from a human donor in a cohort sampled during active COVID-19.

The chain uses TRBV7-2 and TRBJ2-5; maybe TRBD2 (7 bases). The germline V gene encodes CDR1 SGHTA and CDR2 FQGNSA. The ends were cut back, 1 base at V and 5 bases at J, with 11 bases in the middle. CDR3 length: 14 residues. CDR3 protein: CASSLGGGGETQYF. CDR3 coding DNA: TGTGCCAGCAGCTTAGGGGGGGGCGGTGAGACCCAGTACTTC.

V and J are TRBV11-2 and TRBJ2-7, with 8 bases identical to TRBD1. CDR3 length: 15 residues. CDR1 is SGHAT, CDR2 FQNNGV, per germline. The V segment lost 1 base and the J segment 0 bases; nucleotides outside the gene matches: 2. The chain's CDR3 is CASSLGQGNSYEQYF. The CDR3 DNA reads TGTGCCAGCAGCTTAGGACAGGGGAACTCCTACGAGCAGTACTTC. Full variable domain (remainder filled in from reference TRBV11-2 and TRBJ2-7): EAGVAQSPRYKIIEKRQSVAFWCNPISGHATLYWYQQILGQGPKLLIQFQNNGVVDDSQLPKDRFSAERLKGVDSTLKIQPAKLEDSAVYLCASSLGQGNSYEQYFGPGTRLTVT.

The J gene is TRBJ2-7, the V gene TRBV10-2, with D unresolved. V lost 2 bases and J lost 6, with 8 bases in between. The CDR3 spans 12 residues. CDR1 WSHSY and CDR2 SAAADI come from the germline V gene. The CDR3 DNA reads as TGCGCCAGCAGTGAGGTCCAGTCCGAGCAGTACTTC. Translation gives CASSEVQSEQYF.

The gene calls are TRBV7-2 and TRBJ1-2; D gene ambiguous. Germline CDR1 reads SGHTA; CDR2 reads FQGNSA. The CDR3 consists of 16 residues. Deletions cut 2 bases from V and 8 bases from J, with 21 bases between. The CDR3 spells CASSLRPDYVGVGYTF. CDR3 nucleotide sequence: TGTGCCAGCAGCTTACGTCCCGATTATGTCGGGGTAGGCTACACCTTC. Drawing the rest from reference TRBV7-2 and TRBJ1-2, the complete variable domain is GAGVSQSPSNKVTEKGKDVELRCDPISGHTALYWYRQSLGQGLEFLIYFQGNSAPDKSGLPSDRFSAERTGGSVSTLTIQRTQQEDSAVYLCASSLRPDYVGVGYTFGSGTRLTVV.

The J gene is TRBJ2-3, the V gene TRBV19, with D uncertain. Germline assignment: CDR1 LNHDA and CDR2 SQIVND (reference sequence). The V end was cut by 1 base, the J end by 2 bases, with 4 bases between. The CDR3 length is 13 residues. The CDR3 region has the DNA TGTGCCAGTAGTATAGTCTTCACAGATACGCAGTATTTT. It is translated as CASSIVFTDTQYF. The full variable domain, in which reference TRBV19 and TRBJ2-3 provide the parts outside the CDR3, is DGGITQSPKYLFRKEGQNVTLSCEQNLNHDAMYWYRQDPGQGLRLIYYSQIVNDFQKGDIAEGYSVSREKKESFPLTVTSAQKNPTAFYLCASSIVFTDTQYFGPGTRLTVL.

This chain links TRBV7-2 with TRBJ2-2; no reliable D call. Germline CDR1 reads SGHTA; CDR2 reads FQGNSA. The ends were cut back, 5 bases at V and 3 bases at J, with 7 bases in the middle. The CDR3 runs 13 residues. The CDR3 here is CASSLLDTGELFF. The DNA for the CDR3 is TGTGCCAGCAGCCTCTTAGACACCGGGGAGCTGTTTTTT.

The chain uses TRBV7-8 and TRBJ2-3; 7 nucleotides agree with TRBD1. The germline V gene encodes CDR1 SGHVS and CDR2 FQNEAQ. This CDR3 spans 15 amino acids. V lost 5 bases, J lost 5 bases, and 10 bases stayed unmatched. The CDR3, as DNA: TGTGCCAGCAGCCAGGGGGTATTGATTGGAGATACGCAGTATTTT. Amino acid sequence: CASSQGVLIGDTQYF.

This clone appeared a few times. CDR3 nucleotides: TGTGCCAGTAGACAGGGCTCCCAGACGAACTATGGCTACACCTTC. Protein sequence: CASRQGSQTNYGYTF. The rearrangement joins TRBV19 to TRBJ1-2; possibly TRBD1 for D (6 bases). Between the trimmed V and J ends, which lost 6 bases and 2 bases, there was a span of 16 bases. This CDR3 contains 15 residues. The germline CDR1 and CDR2 sequences are LNHDA and SQIVND (reference sequence).

The chain links TRBV3-1 (or the pseudogene TRBV3-2) to TRBJ1-6, with 10 positions matching TRBD1. Germline V CDR1 and CDR2: LGHDT, YNNKEL (reference sequence). The V and J ends lost 3 bases and 17 bases, in that order; junction bases with no gene match: 7. The length of the CDR3 is 13 residues. In DNA form, the CDR3 reads TGTGCCAGCAGCCAGGGGGACAGGGGTATCATCCACTTT. Protein sequence: CASSQGDRGIIHF.

The rearrangement links TRBV3-1 (or the pseudogene TRBV3-2) to TRBJ2-7; TRBD1 matches at 7 bases. CDR3 length equals 15 residues. V shed 2 bases, J shed 7 bases, and the junction held 11 bases outside the gene matches. The germline V gene has CDR1 LGHDT and CDR2 YNNKEL (reference sequence). DNA for the CDR3: TGTGCCAGCAGCCAAATCAGCACAGGGGTAGGGGAGCAGTACTTC. Protein sequence: CASSQISTGVGEQYF.

The V call is TRBV10-3, the J call TRBJ2-7, with TRBD1 identical over 8 bases. J lost 5 bases, V lost 2 bases, and 17 bases had no gene match. The CDR3 totals 18 residues. Germline V gene lookup returns CDR1 ENHRY and CDR2 SYGVKD. The CDR3 reads CAISEIAGRGTGGNEQYF. CDR3 sequence (DNA): TGTGCCATCAGTGAGATTGCGGGGAGAGGGACAGGAGGGAACGAGCAGTACTTC.

The chain has TRBV19 and TRBJ1-4, with unresolved D. Germline V gene data show CDR1 as LNHDA and CDR2 as SQIVND (reference sequence). V was pared by 7 bases and J by 4 bases, with 16 bases between. CDR3 length: 15 residues. CDR3 amino acids: CASTKNSLDNEKLFF. The CDR3 DNA reads TGTGCCAGTACTAAGAACAGTCTTGATAATGAAAAACTGTTTTTT.

This chain uses TRBV29-1 with TRBJ2-7, with TRBD1 as a possible D gene (5 bases). The V and J ends lost 3 bases and 2 bases respectively, with 26 bases between them. This CDR3 is built from 18 residues. Germline-derived CDR1 and CDR2 are SQVTM and ANQGSEA. The CDR3 DNA is TGCAGCGTTGATGATTCGGTGGATTCAGGGTCGGTAACCTACGAGCAGTACTTC. Amino acid sequence: CSVDDSVDSGSVTYEQYF.

This chain joins TRBV10-3 and TRBJ2-3; TRBD2 aligns across 9 bases. Germline CDR1 reads ENHRY; CDR2 reads SYGVKD. This CDR3 comprises 15 residues. V trimming: 3 bases; J trimming: 5 bases; junction bases outside the gene matches: 6. As DNA, the CDR3 is TGTGCCATCAGTGAAATTAGCGGGAGCGGAGATACGCAGTATTTT. Translation: CAISEISGSGDTQYF.

The rearrangement joins TRBV18 to TRBJ2-1; TRBD2 is a possible D gene (7 bases). Per germline, CDR1 KGHSH and CDR2 LQKENI. V was pared by 1 base and J by 9 bases, with 19 bases between. This CDR3 comprises 16 residues. The CDR3 is CASSPLGMGGLGEQFF. The CDR3 coding sequence is TGTGCCAGCTCACCACTCGGTATGGGGGGGCTCGGTGAGCAGTTCTTC.

This clone was counted a few times. The chain combines TRBV4-1 with TRBJ2-7, with TRBD1 identical over 8 bases. With V trimmed by 1 base and J by 6 bases, 8 bases remained unmatched. The CDR3 consists of 15 residues. Germline CDR1 reads MGHRA; CDR2 reads YSYEKL. Here the CDR3 reads CASSQAGQGRGEQYF. The CDR3 DNA reads TGCGCCAGCAGCCAAGCCGGACAGGGCAGAGGCGAGCAGTACTTC.

The chain uses TRBV18 and TRBJ2-2; 8 positions agree with TRBD2. V trimming: 3 bases; J trimming: 4 bases; junction bases outside the gene matches: 13. Germline V gene data show CDR1 as KGHSH and CDR2 as LQKENI. The CDR3 consists of 18 residues. The CDR3 region is CASSPRLAGSTRTGELFF. In DNA, the CDR3 is TGTGCCAGCTCACCCCGGCTAGCGGGCTCTACTCGCACCGGGGAGCTGTTTTTT.

This sequence joins TRBV28 and TRBJ1-1, with a weak D call TRBD1 (5 bases). CDR1 MDHEN and CDR2 SYDVKM come from the germline V gene. Trimming left V 6 bases short and J 4 bases short, with 9 bases between. The CDR3 is made up of 12 amino acids. The CDR3 here is CASRTGGTEAFF. CDR3 DNA: TGTGCCAGCAGGACGGGGGGCACTGAAGCTTTCTTT.

The V gene is TRBV18, the J gene TRBJ1-3, with 8 bases aligning to TRBD1. Germline CDR1 is KGHSH and CDR2 is LQKENI. This CDR3 contains 16 residues. Trimming at V came to 3 bases and at J to 2 bases, leaving 6 bases not matched to a gene. CDR3 in amino acids: CASSPQDRGPGNTIYF. The CDR3 DNA sequence: TGTGCCAGCTCACCGCAAGACAGGGGACCTGGAAACACCATATATTTT.

The chain joins TRBV7-2 to TRBJ1-6; D is undetermined. From germline, CDR1 is SGHTA and CDR2 FQGNSA. V was shortened by 1 base and J by 6 bases, with 4 bases between the two germline ends. The CDR3 runs 13 residues. In DNA, the CDR3 is TGTGCCAGCAGCTTAGGCGGTAATTCACCCCTCCACTTT. Amino acids: CASSLGGNSPLHF.

The chain combines TRBV9 with TRBJ2-5, with 9 bases identical to TRBD2. The CDR3 contains 19 residues. The V and J ends lost 0 bases and 2 bases, in that order; junction bases with no gene match: 14. Germline V gives CDR1 SGDLS, CDR2 YYNGEE. The CDR3 nucleotides are TGTGCCAGCAGCGTAGGGAATTTGGCGGGGGGGCCGGGGCAAGAGACCCAGTACTTC. This gives the protein CASSVGNLAGGPGQETQYF. Filled out from reference TRBV9 and TRBJ2-5, the complete variable domain reads DSGVTQTPKHLITATGQRVTLRCSPRSGDLSVYWYQQSLDQGLQFLIQYYNGEERAKGNILERFSAQQFPDLHSELNLSSLELGDSALYFCASSVGNLAGGPGQETQYFGPGTRLLVL.